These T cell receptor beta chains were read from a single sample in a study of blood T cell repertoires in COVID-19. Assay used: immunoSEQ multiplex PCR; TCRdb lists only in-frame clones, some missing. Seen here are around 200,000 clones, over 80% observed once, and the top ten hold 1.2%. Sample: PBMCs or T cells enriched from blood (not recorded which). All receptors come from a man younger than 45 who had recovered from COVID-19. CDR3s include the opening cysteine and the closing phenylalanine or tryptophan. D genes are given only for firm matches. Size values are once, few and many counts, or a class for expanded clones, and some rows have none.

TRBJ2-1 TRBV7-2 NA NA TGTGCCAGCACCCCAGGGCCCGGGTACAATGAGCAGTTCTTC CASTPGPGYNEQFF
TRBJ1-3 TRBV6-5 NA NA TGTGCCAGCAGACGACAGGCTGACGGAAACACCATATATTTT CASRRQADGNTIYF
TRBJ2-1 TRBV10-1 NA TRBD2 TGCGCCACTGGACTAGCGGGAGGCAATGAGCAGTTCTTC CATGLAGGNEQFF
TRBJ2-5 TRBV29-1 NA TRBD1 TGCAGCGGCCAGGGGGCCCAAGAGACCCAGTACTTC CSGQGAQETQYF
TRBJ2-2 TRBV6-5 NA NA TGTGCCAGCAGTACTTCCAGGACCGGGGAGCTGTTTTTT CASSTSRTGELFF
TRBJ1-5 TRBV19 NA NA TGTGGGAGCAGGGCTTATAGCAATCAGCCCCAGCATTTT CGSRAYSNQPQHF
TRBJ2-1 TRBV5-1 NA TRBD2 TGCGCCAGCAGCTTGAGCGGGATGGTTGAGCAGTTCTTC CASSLSGMVEQFF
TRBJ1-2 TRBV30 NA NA TGTGCCGGGGGACGGGCTAACTATGGCTACACCTTC CAGGRANYGYTF
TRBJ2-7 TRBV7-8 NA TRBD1 TGTGCCAGCAGCCCAGGGGGAAAGGGCTACGAGCAGTACTTC CASSPGGKGYEQYF
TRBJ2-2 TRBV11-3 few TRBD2 TGTGCCAGCAGCTCGACGGGACTAGCGGGCGAGAACACCGGGGAGCTGTTTTTT CASSSTGLAGENTGELFF
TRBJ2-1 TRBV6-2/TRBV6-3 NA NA TGTGCCAGCAGTTCGCGGCGGCCCCCATTTGGAAGTGATGAGCAGTTCTTC CASSSRRPPFGSDEQFF
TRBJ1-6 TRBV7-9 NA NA TGTGCCAGCAGCCATGTCTTGGGACACCGAACGAATTCACCCCTCCACTTT CASSHVLGHRTNSPLHF
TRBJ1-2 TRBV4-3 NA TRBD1 TGCGCCAGCAGCCAAGGACGGGACAGGGGTGGCTACACCTTC CASSQGRDRGGYTF
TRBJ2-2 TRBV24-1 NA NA TGTGCCACCAGTGAGGAAAAGACAGACACCGGGGAGCTGTTTTTT CATSEEKTDTGELFF
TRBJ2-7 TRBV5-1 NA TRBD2 TGCGCCAGCAGCTTAACAGCGGGAGGAACCTACGAGCAGTACTTC CASSLTAGGTYEQYF
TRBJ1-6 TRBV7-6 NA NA TGTGCCAGCAGCTTAGCTCCAGGAAATTCACCCCTCCACTTT CASSLAPGNSPLHF
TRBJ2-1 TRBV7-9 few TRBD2 TGTGCCACCAGCCCTAGCGGGACCTCCTACAATGAGCAGTTCTTC CATSPSGTSYNEQFF
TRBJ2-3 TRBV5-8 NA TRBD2 TGTGCCAGCAGGTTCCATGGGGGAGGGACCACAGATACGCAGTATTTT CASRFHGGGTTDTQYF
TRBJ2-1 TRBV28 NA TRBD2 TGTGCCAGCAGTATCCTAGCGGGAGACAATGAGCAGTTCTTC CASSILAGDNEQFF
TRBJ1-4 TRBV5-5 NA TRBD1 TGTGCCAGCAGCGCCCGAGGGGACAGGGCGGAAGAAAAACTGTTTTTT CASSARGDRAEEKLFF
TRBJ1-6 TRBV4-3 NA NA TGCGCCAGCAGCCAAGAGAAGGGGAATAATTCACCCCTCCACTTT CASSQEKGNNSPLHF
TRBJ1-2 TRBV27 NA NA TGTGCCAGCAGTTCGACCAGGGTCGTCGGTAGTAACTATGGCTACACCTTC CASSSTRVVGSNYGYTF
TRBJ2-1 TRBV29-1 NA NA TGCAGCGTTGAAGATCTAGCCGGGAATGAGCAGTTCTTC CSVEDLAGNEQFF
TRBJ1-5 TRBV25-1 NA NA TGTGCCAGCAGTGAATATGGGGAACAGGGAGGGCATCAGCCCCAGCATTTT CASSEYGEQGGHQPQHF
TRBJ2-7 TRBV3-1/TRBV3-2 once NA TGTGCCAGCAGCCAAGTAGGAGAGGACAGCACCTACGAGCAGTACTTC CASSQVGEDSTYEQYF
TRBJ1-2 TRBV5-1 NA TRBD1 TGCGCCAGCAGCTTGGGGGTGAACAGGGGAGTCGGTGGCTACACCTTC CASSLGVNRGVGGYTF
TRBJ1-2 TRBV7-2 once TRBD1 TGTGCCAGCAGCTCGGGAAGGACAGGGCCAGGTCTGAATGGCTACACCTTC CASSSGRTGPGLNGYTF
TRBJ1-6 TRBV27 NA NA TGTGCCAGCAGTTTTGGAGTTTGGTCACCCCTCCACTTT CASSFGVWSPLHF
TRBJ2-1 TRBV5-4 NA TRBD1 TGTGCCAGCAGCCTGGACAGGGGGCTCTACAATGAGCAGTTCTTC CASSLDRGLYNEQFF
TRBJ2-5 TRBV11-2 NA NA TGTGCCAGCAGCTTAGGGGGAGGGGGGACCCAGTACTTC CASSLGGGGTQYF
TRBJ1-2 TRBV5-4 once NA TGTGCCAGCAGCTTATTACGGGGGGCTGGAGGCTACACCTTC CASSLLRGAGGYTF
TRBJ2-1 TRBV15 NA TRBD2 TGTGCCACCAGCAGAGACTTGACTAGCGGAACCTACAATGAGCAGTTCTTC CATSRDLTSGTYNEQFF
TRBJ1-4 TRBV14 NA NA TGTGCCAGCAGCCAAGTCAACACAGACGAAAAACTGTTTTTT CASSQVNTDEKLFF
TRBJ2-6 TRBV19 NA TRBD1 TGTGCCAGTAGGCGGGACAGGGGTTTTTCTGGGGCCAACGTCCTGACTTTC CASRRDRGFSGANVLTF
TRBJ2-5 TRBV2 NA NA TGTGCCAGCAGACAATCGACAGGCCGGGAGACCCAGTACTTC CASRQSTGRETQYF
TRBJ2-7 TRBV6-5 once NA TGTGCCAGCGGGCGGGTCGTCCTCGAGCAGTACTTC CASGRVVLEQYF
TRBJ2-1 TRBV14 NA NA TGTGCCAGCAGCCATTGGGGGCAGGGCTGGGTTGAAGCCTACAATGAGCAGTTCTTC CASSHWGQGWVEAYNEQFF
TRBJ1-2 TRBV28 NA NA TGTGCCAGCAGTTTTTTCGGGGGAAGACAGCAAAATAACTATGGCTACACCTTC CASSFFGGRQQNNYGYTF
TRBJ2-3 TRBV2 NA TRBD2 TGTGCCAGCAGTGATGGTAGCGGGGGCTCCACAGATACGCAGTATTTT CASSDGSGGSTDTQYF
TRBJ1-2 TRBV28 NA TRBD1 TGTGCCAGCAGCCAGACAAGGGACAGCTATGGCTACACCTTC CASSQTRDSYGYTF
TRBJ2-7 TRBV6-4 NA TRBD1 TGTGCCAGCATAAAGGACAGGGGCGCCCACGAGCAGTACTTC CASIKDRGAHEQYF
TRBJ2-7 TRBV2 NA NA TGTGCCAGCAGTGAAGTTATGGGGGCCTCCTACGAGCAGTACTTC CASSEVMGASYEQYF
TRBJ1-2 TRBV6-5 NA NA TGTGCCAGCAGCCTAGACAGACTCTATGGCTACACCTTC CASSLDRLYGYTF
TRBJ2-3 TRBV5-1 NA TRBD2 TGCGCCAGCAGCCCGAGGACTAGCGGGGGGATCGATTTT CASSPRTSGGIDF
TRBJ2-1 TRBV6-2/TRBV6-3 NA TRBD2 TGTGCCAGCAGTTACTCAATAGGACTAGCGTCCCCCCGGGGCAATGAGCAGTTCTTC CASSYSIGLASPRGNEQFF
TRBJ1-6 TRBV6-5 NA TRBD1 TGTGCCAGCTGGTCAGGGGGTTCACCCCTCCACTTT CASWSGGSPLHF
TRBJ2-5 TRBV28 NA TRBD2 TGTGCCAGCAGTTTGGGACTAGCGGGACGAGGGTACCAAGAGACCCAGTACTTC CASSLGLAGRGYQETQYF
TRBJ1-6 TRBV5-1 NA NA TGCGCCAGCAGCTCCGCGTCCTCGCAGGGAGGTTCACCCCTCCACTTT CASSSASSQGGSPLHF
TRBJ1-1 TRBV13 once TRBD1 TGTGCCAGCAATACAGACAGGGGGCTTGCTTTCTTT CASNTDRGLAFF
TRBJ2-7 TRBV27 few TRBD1 TGTGCCAGCAGTTCGACAGGGGACAAATCGGAGCAGTACTTC CASSSTGDKSEQYF